The T cell receptor (beta chain) under discussion was sequenced for a study of follicular helper T cells after annual influenza vaccination. The study's findings and limits: Yearly vaccinations repeatedly recalled conserved clonotypes in ICOS+CD38+ cTfh.

Time point denoted: 2014-2015 season, pre-vaccination. Sorted cTfh were non-naive CD4+CXCR5+PD-1+, either ICOS+CD38+ or ICOS-CD38-. The data were produced by immunoSEQ multiplex PCR, yet TCRdb's version contains in-frame clones alone and is incomplete. This sample has approximately 25,000 clones, with more than 80% found just once. Concerning this clone: As yet, its antigen is unknown.

The clonotype originates from an adult who received the influenza vaccine. The material was CXCR5+ CD38- circulating T follicular helper cells from blood, obtained on the day of influenza vaccination. Subset of the sample: circulating Tfh, non-naive CD4+CXCR5+PD-1+ (ICOS+CD38+ or ICOS-CD38-).

The CDR3 bases are TGTGCCAGCAGTGAGACTCGCCGGGATAACTATGGCTACACCTTC. Its protein product is CASSETRRDNYGYTF. The chain joins TRBV25-1 to TRBJ1-2; D is uncertain. V was trimmed by 3 bases and J by 1 base, leaving 12 bases between them. Germline V gives CDR1 MGHDK, CDR2 SYGVNS. There are 15 residues in the CDR3.